What follows are 20 T cell receptor beta chains derived from one specimen sequenced in a study of patients and donors after allogeneic stem cell transplantation. TCRdb fed the RT-PCR reads into MiXCR, producing one record per CDR3 protein. The table includes about a million distinct CDR3 sequences, 15% to 20% detected once. What was sequenced was blood, either unsorted or a sorted T cell fraction (not recorded which). These receptors originate from a human donor who was either an allogeneic HSCT recipient or a stem cell or donor lymphocyte infusion donor (not recorded which). It is not recorded whose cells these are; they may come from a transplant donor.

A few counts support this clonotype. V usage is TRBV7-9 and J usage is TRBJ2-3; 10 nucleotides agree with TRBD2. The CDR3 totals 17 residues. Germline-derived CDR1 and CDR2 are SEHNR and FQNEAQ (reference sequence). J lost 2 bases, V lost 3 bases, and 8 bases had no gene match. CDR3 DNA: TGTGCCAGCAGCTTGGAGCGGGGGGGCCCCGACACAGATACGCAGTATTTT. Translation gives CASSLERGGPDTDTQYF.

The rearrangement joins TRBV24-1 to TRBJ1-1; possibly TRBD1 for D (6 bases). The CDR3 sequence is 15 residues long. Germline assignment: CDR1 KGHDR and CDR2 SFDVKD. Trimming stripped 4 bases from V and 5 bases from J, with 16 bases between. CDR3 bases: TGTGCCACCAGTGACCCCGGGACACCAGGGACTGAAGCTTTCTTT. Protein: CATSDPGTPGTEAFF.

The chain employs TRBV5-4 and TRBJ1-1; no reliable D call. The V and J ends lost 0 bases and 0 bases respectively, with 9 bases between them. The CDR3 is 15 residues long. Germline V gene data show CDR1 as SGHNT and CDR2 as YYREEE (reference sequence). The CDR3 sequence is CASSLVNSVNTEAFF. The DNA of the CDR3 is TGTGCCAGCAGCTTGGTCAACAGCGTGAACACTGAAGCTTTCTTT.

This clonotype was seen a few times. The chain couples TRBV25-1 to TRBJ2-2; D ambiguous. The V and J ends lost 6 bases and 5 bases respectively, with 10 bases between them. Germline CDR1 MGHDK, CDR2 SYGVNS. This CDR3 is 13 amino acids long. For the CDR3, the DNA is TGTGCCAGCAGCCACATGGGAACCGGGGAGCTGTTTTTT. The encoded protein is CASSHMGTGELFF.

This clonotype appeared a single time. The chain links TRBV5-8 to TRBJ2-7; D may be TRBD2 (7 bases). The CDR3 covers 13 residues. Germline V gives CDR1 SGHTS, CDR2 YDEGEE. Trimming stripped 4 bases from V and 5 bases from J, with 13 bases between. CDR3 in amino acids: CASSRRGGHEQYF. The DNA of the CDR3 is TGTGCCAGCAGCCGGAGGGGGGGGCACGAGCAGTACTTC.

The CDR3 reads CAWTGQGHLGYGYTF. The CDR3 region has the DNA TGTGCCTGGACGGGACAGGGTCATTTGGGCTATGGCTACACCTTC. The chain recombines TRBV30 with TRBJ1-2, with TRBD1 matching over 9 bases. CDR1 is GTSNPN and CDR2 is SVGIG in the germline V gene (reference sequence). Trimming at V came to 4 bases and at J to 4 bases, leaving 10 bases not matched to a gene. The CDR3 has 15 amino acids.

The chain couples TRBV5-1 to TRBJ1-1; 8 nucleotides agree with TRBD1. CDR3 length: 15 residues. Germline trimming cut 4 bases from V and 3 bases from J; bases unmatched to any gene: 8. The V gene's germline CDR1 is SGHRS and CDR2 YFSETQ. The CDR3 protein is CASSAGQGAYTEAFF. CDR3 nucleotide sequence: TGCGCCAGCAGCGCCGGACAGGGCGCATACACTGAAGCTTTCTTT. Using reference TRBV5-1 and TRBJ1-1 for the parts outside the CDR3, the full variable domain is KAGVTQTPRYLIKTRGQQVTLSCSPISGHRSVSWYQQTPGQGLQFLFEYFSETQRNKGNFPGRFSGRQFSNSRSEMNVSTLELGDSALYLCASSAGQGAYTEAFFGQGTRLTVV.

The V call is TRBV5-1, the J call TRBJ1-1; a possible D gene is TRBD1 (6 bases). Germline CDR1 SGHRS, CDR2 YFSETQ. There are 15 residues in the CDR3. Trimming pared 0 bases from V and 8 bases from J, leaving 17 bases between. DNA of the CDR3: TGCGCCAGCAGCTTGGGACAGGTGAATTCGGAAGAAGCTTTCTTT. Residues: CASSLGQVNSEEAFF.

This clonotype was found a few times. The V gene is TRBV9, the J gene TRBJ2-1; 14 bases line up with TRBD2. CDR1 and CDR2 (germline): SGDLS, YYNGEE. The CDR3 extends over 16 amino acids. Germline trimming cut 0 bases from V and 6 bases from J; bases unmatched to any gene: 2. CDR3: CASSVEGLAGVNEQFF. CDR3 DNA sequence: TGTGCCAGCAGCGTAGAGGGACTAGCGGGAGTCAATGAGCAGTTCTTC. The complete variable domain, with remaining parts taken from reference TRBV9 and TRBJ2-1, reads DSGVTQTPKHLITATGQRVTLRCSPRSGDLSVYWYQQSLDQGLQFLIQYYNGEERAKGNILERFSAQQFPDLHSELNLSSLELGDSALYFCASSVEGLAGVNEQFFGPGTRLTVL.

In its sample, this clonotype was seen a few times. V gene TRBV4-2 combines with J gene TRBJ1-2; D remains unclear. The CDR3 consists of 16 residues. Between the trimmed V and J ends, which lost 0 bases and 5 bases, there was a span of 16 bases. The V gene's germline CDR1 is LGHNA and CDR2 YNFKEQ. The CDR3 nucleotides read TGTGCCAGCAGCCAAGAGACTCCCGGGAGAGGGTATGGCTACACCTTC. It codes for CASSQETPGRGYGYTF.

The chain joins TRBV2 to TRBJ2-3; a weak D match, TRBD1 (6 bases). V was clipped by 0 bases and J by 8 bases, with 15 bases between them. In germline, CDR1 is SNHLY, CDR2 FYNNEI. This CDR3 is built from 15 residues. Here the CDR3 DNA reads TGTGCCAGCAGTGAAGCAGGGACACAAGGGGGTACGCAGTATTTT. It yields the protein CASSEAGTQGGTQYF.

This clonotype has ten or more counts. V gene TRBV12-3 or TRBV12-4 combines with J gene TRBJ1-1; D unresolved. The CDR3 is made up of 13 amino acids. V lost 7 bases and J lost 1, with 10 bases in between. This chain's CDR3 is CASTPIRNTEAFF. CDR3 bases: TGTGCCAGCACCCCCATTAGGAACACTGAAGCTTTCTTT.

This clonotype was counted a few times. The chain employs TRBV7-9 and TRBJ2-4, with D perhaps assigned TRBD1 or TRBD2 (5 bases each). Germline-derived CDR1 and CDR2 are SEHNR and FQNEAQ (reference sequence). The CDR3 consists of 17 residues. Between the trimmed V and J ends, which lost 3 bases and 0 bases, there was a span of 15 bases. CDR3 loop: CASSFWGIPLAKNIQYF. DNA for the CDR3: TGTGCCAGCAGCTTTTGGGGGATCCCTCTAGCCAAAAACATTCAGTACTTC.

This clonotype was counted only a few times. This chain joins TRBV20-1 and TRBJ1-5; no reliable D call. Trimming shortened V by 3 bases and J by 0 bases, and 24 bases separated the two germline ends. The CDR3 consists of 19 residues. Germline loops: CDR1 DFQATT, CDR2 SNEGSKA (reference sequence). The CDR3 loop reads CSARLTKQTKIYSNQPQHF. For the CDR3, the DNA is TGCAGTGCTAGGCTTACGAAGCAGACCAAGATTTATAGCAATCAGCCCCAGCATTTT.

V and J are TRBV2 and TRBJ2-7; 8 bases match TRBD1. The germline CDR1 and CDR2 sequences are SNHLY and FYNNEI. The CDR3 contains 13 residues. V shed 11 bases and J 2 bases; nucleotides not matched to a gene: 8. The CDR3 DNA is TGTGCCGGACAGGGTTGGTTGGCCTACGAGCAGTACTTC. It yields the protein CAGQGWLAYEQYF. The variable domain in full, with the rest retrieved from reference TRBV2 and TRBJ2-7, is EPEVTQTPSHQVTQMGQEVILRCVPISNHLYFYWYRQILGQKVEFLVSFYNNEISEKSEIFDDQFSVERPDGSNFTLKIRSTKLEDSAMYFCAGQGWLAYEQYFGPGTRLTVT.

This clonotype was observed a few times. The rearrangement links TRBV5-1 to TRBJ1-4; 9 bases are a match to TRBD1. V shed 1 base and J 8 bases; nucleotides not matched to a gene: 6. The germline CDR1 and CDR2 sequences are SGHRS and YFSETQ. There are 15 residues in the CDR3. In DNA, the CDR3 is TGCGCCAGCAGCTTGCGGGGACAGGGCAGGGAAAAACTGTTTTTT. Residues: CASSLRGQGREKLFF.

This clonotype has a handful of counts. The chain has TRBV6-1 and TRBJ1-6; D gene unclear. Germline V gene sequence: CDR1 MNHNS, CDR2 SASEGT. The CDR3 is 13 amino acids. V was shortened by 8 bases and J by 4 bases, with 9 bases between the two germline ends. CDR3 amino acids: CASYKGYNSPLHF. As DNA, the CDR3 is TGTGCCAGCTATAAGGGTTATAATTCACCCCTCCACTTT.

Concerning this clonotype: One end of the junction does not line up with germline, which may come from a read error. The genes are TRBV7-7 and TRBJ1-1; TRBD1 aligns across 9 bases. The CDR3 sequence is 13 residues long. Germline V gene sequence: CDR1 SSHAT, CDR2 FNYEAQ (reference sequence). CDR3 sequence (DNA): TGTGCTAGCAGCTCCGGGACAGGGTCTGAAGCTTTCTTT. This encodes CASSSGTGSEAFF.

The rearrangement links TRBV7-9 to TRBJ2-4; D possibly corresponds to TRBD2 (5 bases). This CDR3 has 16 residues. The germline V and J ends were trimmed by 5 bases and 3 bases, with 17 bases remaining between them. The germline V gene encodes CDR1 SEHNR and CDR2 FQNEAQ (reference sequence). CDR3 in DNA: TGTGCCAGCAGCGGGAGACCGGACCGAAACAAAAACATTCAGTACTTC. Encoded protein: CASSGRPDRNKNIQYF.

The table lists this clonotype with many counts. The J gene is TRBJ1-1, the V gene TRBV12-3 or TRBV12-4; TRBD1 is a possible D gene (6 bases). The CDR3 has 14 residues. V was trimmed by 3 bases and J by 5 bases, leaving 13 bases between them. CDR3 coding DNA: TGTGCCAGCAGTTTTGGAGGGGGTTGGACTGAAGCTTTCTTT. Its protein product is CASSFGGGWTEAFF.